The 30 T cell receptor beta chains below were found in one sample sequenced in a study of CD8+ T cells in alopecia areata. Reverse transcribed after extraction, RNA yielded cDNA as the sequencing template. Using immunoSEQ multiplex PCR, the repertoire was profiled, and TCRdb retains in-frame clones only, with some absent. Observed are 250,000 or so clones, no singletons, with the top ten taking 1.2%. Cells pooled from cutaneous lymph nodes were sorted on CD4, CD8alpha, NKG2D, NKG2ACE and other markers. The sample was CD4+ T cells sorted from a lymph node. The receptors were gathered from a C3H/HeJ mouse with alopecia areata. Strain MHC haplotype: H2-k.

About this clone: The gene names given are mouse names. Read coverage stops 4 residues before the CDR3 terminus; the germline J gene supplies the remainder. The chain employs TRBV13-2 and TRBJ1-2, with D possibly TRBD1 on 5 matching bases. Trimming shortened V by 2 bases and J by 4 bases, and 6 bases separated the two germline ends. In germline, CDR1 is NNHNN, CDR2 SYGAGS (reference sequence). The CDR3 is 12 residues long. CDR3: CASGDRVSDYTF. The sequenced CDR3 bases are TGTGCCAGCGGTGACAGGGTCTCC.

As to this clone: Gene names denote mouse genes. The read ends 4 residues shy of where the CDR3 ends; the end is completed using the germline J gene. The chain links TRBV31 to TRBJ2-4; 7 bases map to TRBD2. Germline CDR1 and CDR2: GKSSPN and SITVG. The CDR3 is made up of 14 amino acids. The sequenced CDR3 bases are TGTGCCTGGAGTCTATCCTGGGGGTCAAAC. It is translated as CAWSLSWGSN. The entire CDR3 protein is CAWSLSWGSNTLYF. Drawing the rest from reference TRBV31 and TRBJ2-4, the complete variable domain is AQTIHQWPVAEIKAVGSPLSLGCTIKGKSSPNLYWYWQATGGTLQQLFYSITVGQVESVVQLNLSASRPKDDQFILSTEKLLLSHSGFYLCAWSLSWGSNTLYFGAGTRLSVL.

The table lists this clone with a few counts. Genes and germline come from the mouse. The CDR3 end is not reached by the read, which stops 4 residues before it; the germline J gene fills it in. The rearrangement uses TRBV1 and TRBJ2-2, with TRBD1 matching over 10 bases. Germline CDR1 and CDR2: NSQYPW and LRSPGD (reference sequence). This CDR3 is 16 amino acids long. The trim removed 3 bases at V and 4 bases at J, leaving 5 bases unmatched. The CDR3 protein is CTCSAGTGVVTGQLYF. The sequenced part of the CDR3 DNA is TGCACCTGCAGTGCCGGGACAGGGGTAGTCACCGGG.

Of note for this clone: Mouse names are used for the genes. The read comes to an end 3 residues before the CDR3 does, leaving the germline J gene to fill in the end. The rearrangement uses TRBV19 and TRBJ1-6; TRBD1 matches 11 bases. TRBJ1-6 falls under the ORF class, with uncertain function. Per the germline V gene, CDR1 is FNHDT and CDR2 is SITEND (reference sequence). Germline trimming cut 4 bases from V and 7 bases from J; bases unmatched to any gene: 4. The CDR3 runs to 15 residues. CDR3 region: CASSHRDRGNSPLYF. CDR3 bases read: TGTGCCAGCAGTCACCGGGACAGGGGGAATTCGCCC.

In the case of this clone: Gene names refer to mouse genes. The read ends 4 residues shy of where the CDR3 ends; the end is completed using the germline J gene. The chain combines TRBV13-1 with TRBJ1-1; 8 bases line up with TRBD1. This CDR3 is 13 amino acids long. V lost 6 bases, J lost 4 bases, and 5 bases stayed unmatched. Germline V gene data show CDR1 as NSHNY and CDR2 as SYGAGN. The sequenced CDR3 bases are TGTGCCAGCACGGACAGGGCGGGCACA. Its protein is CASTDRAGT. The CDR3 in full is CASTDRAGTEVFF.

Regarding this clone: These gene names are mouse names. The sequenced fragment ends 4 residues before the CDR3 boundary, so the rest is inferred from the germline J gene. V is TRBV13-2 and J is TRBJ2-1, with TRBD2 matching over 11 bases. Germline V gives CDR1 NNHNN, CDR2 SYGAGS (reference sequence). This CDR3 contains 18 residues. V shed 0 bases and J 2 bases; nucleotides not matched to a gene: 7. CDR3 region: CASGDAGGLGAYYAEQFF. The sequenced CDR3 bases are TGTGCCAGCGGTGATGCAGGGGGACTGGGGGCATACTATGCT.

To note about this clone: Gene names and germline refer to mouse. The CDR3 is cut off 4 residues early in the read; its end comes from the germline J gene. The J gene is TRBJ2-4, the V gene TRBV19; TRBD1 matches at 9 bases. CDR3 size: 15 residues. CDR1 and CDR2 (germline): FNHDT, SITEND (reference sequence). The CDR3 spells CASSPQRGQGNTLYF. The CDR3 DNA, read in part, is TGTGCCAGCAGCCCGCAGAGGGGACAGGGCAAC.

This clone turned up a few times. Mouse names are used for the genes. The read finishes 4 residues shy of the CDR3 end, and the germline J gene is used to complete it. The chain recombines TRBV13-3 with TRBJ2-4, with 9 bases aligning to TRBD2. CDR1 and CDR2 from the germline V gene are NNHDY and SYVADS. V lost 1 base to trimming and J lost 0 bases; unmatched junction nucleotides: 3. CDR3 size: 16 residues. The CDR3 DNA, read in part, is TGTGCCAGCAGTGATCCGCTGGGGGGGAGTCAAAAC. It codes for CASSDPLGGSQN. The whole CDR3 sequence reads CASSDPLGGSQNTLYF.

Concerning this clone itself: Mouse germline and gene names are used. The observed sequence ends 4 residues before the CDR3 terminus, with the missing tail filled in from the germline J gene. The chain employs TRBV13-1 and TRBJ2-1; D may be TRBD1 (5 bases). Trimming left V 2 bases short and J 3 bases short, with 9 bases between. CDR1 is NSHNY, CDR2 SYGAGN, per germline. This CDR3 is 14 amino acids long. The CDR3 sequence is CASSEGRGYAEQFF. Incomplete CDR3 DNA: TGTGCCAGCAGTGAGGGGAGGGGCTATGCT.

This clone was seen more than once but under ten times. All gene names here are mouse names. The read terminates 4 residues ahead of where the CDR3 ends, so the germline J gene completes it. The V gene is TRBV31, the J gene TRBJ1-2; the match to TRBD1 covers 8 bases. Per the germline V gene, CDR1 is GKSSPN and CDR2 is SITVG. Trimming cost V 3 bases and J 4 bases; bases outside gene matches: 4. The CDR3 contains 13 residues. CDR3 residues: CAWSRDRPSDYTF. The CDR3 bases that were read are TGTGCCTGGAGCCGGGACAGGCCCTCC.

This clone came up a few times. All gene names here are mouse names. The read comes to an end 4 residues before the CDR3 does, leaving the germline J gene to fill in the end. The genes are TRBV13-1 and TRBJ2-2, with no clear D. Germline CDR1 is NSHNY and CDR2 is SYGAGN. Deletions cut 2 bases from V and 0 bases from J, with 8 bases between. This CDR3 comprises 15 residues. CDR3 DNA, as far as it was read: TGTGCCAGCAGTGAAAACAGTCCAAACACCGGG. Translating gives CASSENSPNTG. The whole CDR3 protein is CASSENSPNTGQLYF.

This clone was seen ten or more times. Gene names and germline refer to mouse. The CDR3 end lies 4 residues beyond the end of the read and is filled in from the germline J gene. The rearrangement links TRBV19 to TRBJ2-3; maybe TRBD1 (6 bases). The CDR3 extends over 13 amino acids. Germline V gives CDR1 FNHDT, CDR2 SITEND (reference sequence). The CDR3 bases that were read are TGTGCCAGCAGTATCCTGACAGGAGAA. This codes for CASSILTGE. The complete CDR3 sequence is CASSILTGETLYF.

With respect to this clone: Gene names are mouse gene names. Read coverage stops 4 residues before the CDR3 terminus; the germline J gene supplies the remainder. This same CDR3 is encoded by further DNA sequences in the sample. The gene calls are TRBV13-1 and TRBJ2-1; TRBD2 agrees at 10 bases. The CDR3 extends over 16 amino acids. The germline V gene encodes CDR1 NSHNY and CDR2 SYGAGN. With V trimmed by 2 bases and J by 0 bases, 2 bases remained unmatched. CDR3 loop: CASSERTGGNYAEQFF. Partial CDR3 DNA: TGTGCCAGCAGTGAGAGGACTGGGGGTAACTATGCT.

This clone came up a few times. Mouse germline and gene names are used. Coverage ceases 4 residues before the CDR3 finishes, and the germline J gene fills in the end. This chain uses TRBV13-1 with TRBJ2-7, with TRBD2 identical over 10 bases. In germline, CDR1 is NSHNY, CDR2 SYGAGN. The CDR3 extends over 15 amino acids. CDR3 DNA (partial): TGTGCCAGCAGTGATTCCGGGACTGGGGCATAT. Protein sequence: CASSDSGTGAY. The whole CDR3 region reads CASSDSGTGAYEQYF.

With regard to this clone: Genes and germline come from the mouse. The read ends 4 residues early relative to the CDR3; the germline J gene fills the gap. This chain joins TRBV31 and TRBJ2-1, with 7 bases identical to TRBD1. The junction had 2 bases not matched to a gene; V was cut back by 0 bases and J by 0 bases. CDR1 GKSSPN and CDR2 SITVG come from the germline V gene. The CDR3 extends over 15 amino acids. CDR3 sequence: CAWSLGTDNYAEQFF. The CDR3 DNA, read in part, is TGTGCCTGGAGTCTTGGGACAGATAACTATGCT.

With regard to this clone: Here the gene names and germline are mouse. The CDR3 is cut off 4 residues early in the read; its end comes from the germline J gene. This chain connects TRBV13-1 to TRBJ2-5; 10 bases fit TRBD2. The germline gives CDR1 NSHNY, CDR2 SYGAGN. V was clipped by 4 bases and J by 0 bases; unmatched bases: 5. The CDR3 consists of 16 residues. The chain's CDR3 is CASSSGTGDNQDTQYF. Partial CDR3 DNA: TGTGCCAGCAGTTCCGGGACTGGGGATAACCAAGAC.

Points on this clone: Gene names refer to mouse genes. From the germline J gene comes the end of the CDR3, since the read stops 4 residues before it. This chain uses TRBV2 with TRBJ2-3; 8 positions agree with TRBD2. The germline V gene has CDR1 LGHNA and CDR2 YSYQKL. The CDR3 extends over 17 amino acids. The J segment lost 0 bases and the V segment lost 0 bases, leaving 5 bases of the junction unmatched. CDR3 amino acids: CASSQDRLGTSAETLYF. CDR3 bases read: TGTGCCAGCAGCCAAGATAGACTGGGGACTAGTGCAGAA.

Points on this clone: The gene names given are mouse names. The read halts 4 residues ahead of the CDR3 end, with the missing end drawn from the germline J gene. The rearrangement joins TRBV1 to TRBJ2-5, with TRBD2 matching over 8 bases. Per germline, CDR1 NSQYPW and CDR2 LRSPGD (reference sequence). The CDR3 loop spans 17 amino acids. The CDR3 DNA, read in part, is TGCACCTGCAGTGCAGACCTCACTGGGGGAGGGGAAGAC. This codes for CTCSADLTGGGED. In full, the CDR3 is CTCSADLTGGGEDTQYF.

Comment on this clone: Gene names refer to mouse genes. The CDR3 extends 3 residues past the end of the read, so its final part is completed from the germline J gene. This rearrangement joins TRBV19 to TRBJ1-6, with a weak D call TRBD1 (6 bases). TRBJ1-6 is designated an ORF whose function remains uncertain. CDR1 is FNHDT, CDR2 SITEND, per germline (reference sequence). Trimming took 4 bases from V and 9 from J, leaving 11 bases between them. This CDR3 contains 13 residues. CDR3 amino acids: CASSPRGGSPLYF. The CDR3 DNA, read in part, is TGTGCCAGCAGTCCCAGGGGAGGTTCGCCC.

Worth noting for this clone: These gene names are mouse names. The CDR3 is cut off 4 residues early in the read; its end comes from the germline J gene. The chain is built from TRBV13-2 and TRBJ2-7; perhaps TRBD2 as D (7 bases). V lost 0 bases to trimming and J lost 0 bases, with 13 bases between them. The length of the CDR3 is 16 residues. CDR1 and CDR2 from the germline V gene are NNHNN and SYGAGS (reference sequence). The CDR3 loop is CASGDAWGARSYEQYF. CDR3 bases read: TGTGCCAGCGGTGATGCATGGGGGGCGCGCTCCTAT.

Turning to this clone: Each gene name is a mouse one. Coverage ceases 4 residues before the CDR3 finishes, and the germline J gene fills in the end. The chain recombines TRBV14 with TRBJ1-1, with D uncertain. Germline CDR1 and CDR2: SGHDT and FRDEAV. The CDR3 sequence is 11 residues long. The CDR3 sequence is CASSPTTEVFF. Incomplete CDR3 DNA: TGTGCCAGCAGTCCCACTACA.

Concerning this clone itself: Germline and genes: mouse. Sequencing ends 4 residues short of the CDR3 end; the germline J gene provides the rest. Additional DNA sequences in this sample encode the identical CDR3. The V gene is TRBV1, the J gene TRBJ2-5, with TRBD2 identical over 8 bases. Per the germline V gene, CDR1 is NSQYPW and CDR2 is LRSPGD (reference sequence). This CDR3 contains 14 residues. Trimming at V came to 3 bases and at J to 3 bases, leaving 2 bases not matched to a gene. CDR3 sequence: CTCSARLGQDTQYF. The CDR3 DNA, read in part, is TGCACCTGCAGTGCCCGACTGGGGCAAGAC.

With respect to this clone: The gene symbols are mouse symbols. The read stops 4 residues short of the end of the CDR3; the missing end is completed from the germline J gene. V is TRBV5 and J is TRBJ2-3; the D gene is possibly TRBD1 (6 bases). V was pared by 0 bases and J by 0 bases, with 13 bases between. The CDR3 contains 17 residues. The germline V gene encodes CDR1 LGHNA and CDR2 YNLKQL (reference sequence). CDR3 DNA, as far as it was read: TGTGCCAGCAGCCAAGATCCGGCAGGGGCTAGTGCAGAA. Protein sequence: CASSQDPAGASAE. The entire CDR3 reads CASSQDPAGASAETLYF.

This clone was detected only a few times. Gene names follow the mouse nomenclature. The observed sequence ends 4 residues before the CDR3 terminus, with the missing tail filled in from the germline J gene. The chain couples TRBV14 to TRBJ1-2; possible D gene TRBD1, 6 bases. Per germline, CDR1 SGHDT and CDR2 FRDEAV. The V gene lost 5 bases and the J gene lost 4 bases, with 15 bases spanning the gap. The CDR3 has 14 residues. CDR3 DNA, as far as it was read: TGTGCCAGCAGCCCACAGGGAGAGGGCTCC. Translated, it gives CASSPQGEGS. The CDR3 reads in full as CASSPQGEGSDYTF.

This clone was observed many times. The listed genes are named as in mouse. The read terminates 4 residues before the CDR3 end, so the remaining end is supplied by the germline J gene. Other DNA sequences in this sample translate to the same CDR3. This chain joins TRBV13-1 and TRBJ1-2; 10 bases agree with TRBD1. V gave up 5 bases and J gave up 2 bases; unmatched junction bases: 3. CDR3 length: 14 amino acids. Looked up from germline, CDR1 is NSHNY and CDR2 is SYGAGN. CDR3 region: CASSRDRGNSDYTF. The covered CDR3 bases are TGTGCCAGCAGCCGGGACAGGGGTAACTCC.

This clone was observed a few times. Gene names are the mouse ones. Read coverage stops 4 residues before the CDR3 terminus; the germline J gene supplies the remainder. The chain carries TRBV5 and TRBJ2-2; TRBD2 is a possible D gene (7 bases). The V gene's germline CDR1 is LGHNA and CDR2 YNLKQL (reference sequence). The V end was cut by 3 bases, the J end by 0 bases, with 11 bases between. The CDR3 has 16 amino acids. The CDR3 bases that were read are TGTGCCAGCAGCCATCTGGGGGCCCCAAACACCGGG. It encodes CASSHLGAPNTG. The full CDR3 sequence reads CASSHLGAPNTGQLYF.

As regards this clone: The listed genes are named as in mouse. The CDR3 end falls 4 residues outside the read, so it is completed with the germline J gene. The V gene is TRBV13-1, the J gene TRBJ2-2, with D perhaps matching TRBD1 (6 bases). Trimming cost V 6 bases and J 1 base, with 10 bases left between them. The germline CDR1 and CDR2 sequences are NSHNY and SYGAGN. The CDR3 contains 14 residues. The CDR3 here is CASTWDKNTGQLYF. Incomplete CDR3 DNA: TGTGCCAGCACTTGGGACAAAAACACCGGG.

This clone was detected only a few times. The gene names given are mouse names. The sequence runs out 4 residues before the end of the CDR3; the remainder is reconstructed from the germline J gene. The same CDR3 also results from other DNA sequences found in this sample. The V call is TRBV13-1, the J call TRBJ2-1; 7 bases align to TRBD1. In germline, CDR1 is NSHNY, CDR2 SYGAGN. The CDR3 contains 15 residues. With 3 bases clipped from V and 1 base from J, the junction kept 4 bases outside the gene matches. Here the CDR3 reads CASSAPGQNYAEQFF. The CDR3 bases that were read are TGTGCCAGCAGTGCTCCGGGACAGAACTATGCT.

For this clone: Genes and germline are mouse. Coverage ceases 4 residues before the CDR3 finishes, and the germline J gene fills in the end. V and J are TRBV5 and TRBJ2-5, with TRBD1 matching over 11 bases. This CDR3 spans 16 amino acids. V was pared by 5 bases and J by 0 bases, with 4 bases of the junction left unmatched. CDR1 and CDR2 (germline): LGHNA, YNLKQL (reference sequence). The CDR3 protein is CASSARDRGNQDTQYF. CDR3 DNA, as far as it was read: TGTGCCAGCAGCGCACGGGACAGGGGGAACCAAGAC.

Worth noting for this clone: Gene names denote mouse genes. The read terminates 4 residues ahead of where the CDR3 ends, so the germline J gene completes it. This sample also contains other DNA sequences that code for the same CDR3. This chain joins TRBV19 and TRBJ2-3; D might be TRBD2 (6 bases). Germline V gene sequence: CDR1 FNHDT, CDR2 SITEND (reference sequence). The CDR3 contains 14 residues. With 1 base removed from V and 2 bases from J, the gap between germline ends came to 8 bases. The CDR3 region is CASSILGVAETLYF. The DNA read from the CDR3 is TGTGCCAGCAGTATATTGGGGGTTGCAGAA.